Below, 5 T cell receptor beta chains from the same sample are listed, as sequenced in a study of OX40 agonist ivuxolimab in advanced cancers. Profiled with immunoSEQ multiplex PCR; TCRdb holds only in-frame clones, not every one. The sample lists 65,000 to 80,000 clones, around 86% occurring once. This specimen was CD4+ or CD8+ T cells sorted from blood, taken in a trial of the OX40 agonist ivuxolimab. These receptors all stem from an adult with an advanced solid tumor such as melanoma, head and neck, liver or kidney cancer.

The V call is TRBV15, the J call TRBJ2-1; 12 nucleotides line up with TRBD2. The CDR3 length is 16 residues. Trimming cost V 4 bases and J 9 bases; bases outside gene matches: 10. Germline loops: CDR1 LNHNV, CDR2 YYDKDF (reference sequence). The CDR3 DNA is TGTGCCACCAGCACCCGGACTAGCGGGGATCTCCCTGAGCAGTTCTTC. It translates to CATSTRTSGDLPEQFF.

The rearrangement links TRBV6-6 to TRBJ1-4, with a weak D call TRBD1 (5 bases). The CDR3 spans 13 residues. Germline loops: CDR1 MNHNY, CDR2 SVGAGI (reference sequence). The ends were cut back, 0 bases at V and 9 bases at J, with 8 bases in the middle. In DNA, the CDR3 is TGTGCCAGCAGTTACTCGAACAGGCAAAAACTGTTTTTT. Translation: CASSYSNRQKLFF.

This rearrangement joins TRBV7-3 to TRBJ2-1, with TRBD1 identical over 11 bases. J was trimmed by 9 bases and V by 5 bases; bases with no gene match: 9. Germline V gene sequence: CDR1 SGHTA, CDR2 FQGTGA. CDR3 size: 15 residues. CDR3 region: CASSPTGQGVGEQFF. CDR3 DNA sequence: TGTGCCAGCAGCCCGACGGGACAGGGGGTAGGTGAGCAGTTCTTC. The complete variable domain, with remaining parts taken from reference TRBV7-3 and TRBJ2-1, reads GAGVSQTPSNKVTEKGKYVELRCDPISGHTALYWYRQSLGQGPEFLIYFQGTGAADDSGLPNDRFFAVRPEGSVSTLKIQRTERGDSAVYLCASSPTGQGVGEQFFGPGTRLTVL.

This chain connects TRBV7-2 to TRBJ2-1; 7 bases fit TRBD1. The germline V gene has CDR1 SGHTA and CDR2 FQGNSA. CDR3 length: 12 amino acids. The trim removed 3 bases at V and 16 bases at J, leaving 9 bases unmatched. The CDR3 protein is CASSLRTGDCFF. The CDR3 nucleotides are TGTGCCAGCAGCTTGAGGACAGGAGACTGTTTCTTC.

This chain links TRBV30 with TRBJ2-3, with D unresolved. CDR3 length: 10 amino acids. V was cut by 7 bases and J by 8 bases, with 10 bases left in between. Germline V gives CDR1 GTSNPN, CDR2 SVGIG (reference sequence). In nucleotides, the CDR3 is TGTGCCTCCTCGGTGGCTACGCAGTATTTT. It codes for CASSVATQYF.